The 27 T cell receptor beta chains below were found in one sample sequenced in a study of OX40 agonist ivuxolimab in advanced cancers. Preparation of the library involved the immunoSEQ multiplex PCR assay. This is the immuneACCESS table as TCRdb keeps it, with only in-frame sequences that have V and J called. A part of the clones is gone; compared with another copy, unresolved V genes explain less than half, and the rest is unexplained. The sample includes some 58,000 clones, with around four fifths observed a single time. Of the sample, 3.7% is held by the ten largest clones. The specimen was CD4+ or CD8+ T cells sorted from blood, collected in a trial of the OX40 agonist ivuxolimab. These receptors originate from an adult with an advanced solid tumor such as melanoma, head and neck, liver or kidney cancer.

This clone occurred once. Here the CDR3 reads CASSEALLAETSYEQYF. The CDR3 DNA follows: TGTGCCAGCAGTGAAGCGCTTCTAGCGGAGACCTCCTACGAGCAGTACTTC. The chain is built from TRBV2 and TRBJ2-7; 7 bases line up with TRBD2. The CDR3 covers 17 residues. After removal of 0 bases from V and 0 bases from J, the junction contained 8 bases not matched to a gene. Germline loops: CDR1 SNHLY, CDR2 FYNNEI. Using reference TRBV2 and TRBJ2-7 for the parts outside the CDR3, the full variable domain is EPEVTQTPSHQVTQMGQEVILRCVPISNHLYFYWYRQILGQKVEFLVSFYNNEISEKSEIFDDQFSVERPDGSNFTLKIRSTKLEDSAMYFCASSEALLAETSYEQYFGPGTRLTVT.

V and J are TRBV7-9 and TRBJ2-5; a possible D gene is TRBD1 (6 bases). Trimming shortened V by 5 bases and J by 11 bases, and 24 bases separated the two germline ends. The germline CDR1 and CDR2 sequences are SEHNR and FQNEAQ (reference sequence). The CDR3 loop spans 15 amino acids. The DNA for the CDR3 is TGTGCCAGCAGCGGTAGCGTGGGGGCCAGAAGGGAGCAGTACTTC. Amino acids: CASSGSVGARREQYF.

This chain links TRBV14 with TRBJ2-1; D is possibly TRBD1 (6 bases). From germline, CDR1 is SGHDN and CDR2 FVKESK. Trimming stripped 7 bases from V and 3 bases from J, with 13 bases between. This CDR3 is 14 amino acids long. CDR3 DNA sequence: TGTGCCAGCACCCGGGACACCCTCTACAATGAGCAGTTCTTC. Translated: CASTRDTLYNEQFF.

This chain uses TRBV14 with TRBJ2-1, with D perhaps TRBD1 or TRBD2 (5 bases each). Deletions cut 2 bases from V and 4 bases from J, with 15 bases between. This CDR3 is 16 amino acids long. Germline CDR1 is SGHDN and CDR2 is FVKESK. The CDR3 DNA reads as TGTGCCAGCAGCCAATTCTCGGGGCCGGGATACAATGAGCAGTTCTTC. Amino acids: CASSQFSGPGYNEQFF.

The genes are TRBV30 and TRBJ2-7; 8 bases are a match to TRBD2. CDR1 GTSNPN and CDR2 SVGIG come from the germline V gene (reference sequence). The length of the CDR3 is 11 residues. CDR3 amino acids: CSLREAYEQYF. In nucleotides, the CDR3 is TGTTCATTGCGGGAGGCCTACGAGCAGTACTTC.

In this sample, this clone turned up once. The chain recombines TRBV10-3 with TRBJ2-1; 9 nucleotides align to TRBD2. The length of the CDR3 is 16 residues. In germline, CDR1 is ENHRY, CDR2 SYGVKD. V was clipped by 2 bases and J by 2 bases; unmatched bases: 4. DNA for the CDR3: TGTGCCATCAGTGAGAACAGACTAGCGGCCTACAATGAGCAGTTCTTC. This translates into CAISENRLAAYNEQFF.

The chain is built from TRBV30 and TRBJ2-3; D may match TRBD1 or TRBD2 (5 bases each). The CDR3 covers 15 residues. Trimming shortened V by 5 bases and J by 9 bases, and 24 bases separated the two germline ends. From germline, CDR1 is GTSNPN and CDR2 SVGIG (reference sequence). The CDR3 DNA sequence: TGTGCCTGGGAAGGGTGGAGTCAGGGAGTGTTAACGCAGTATTTT. Translating it yields CAWEGWSQGVLTQYF.

This sequence joins TRBV2 and TRBJ2-2; a possible D gene is TRBD2 (6 bases). The germline V and J ends were trimmed by 3 bases and 7 bases, with 15 bases remaining between them. In germline, CDR1 is SNHLY, CDR2 FYNNEI. This CDR3 spans 15 amino acids. The CDR3 spells CASSDAGSWGGELFF. The CDR3 DNA is TGTGCCAGCAGTGACGCCGGGAGCTGGGGCGGGGAGCTGTTTTTT.

This chain uses TRBV7-2 with TRBJ1-5; D is uncertain. Trimming stripped 5 bases from V and 7 bases from J, with 12 bases between. Germline lookup yields CDR1 SGHTA and CDR2 FQGNSA. The CDR3 contains 13 residues. The CDR3 DNA reads as TGTGCCAGCAGCGGCGGAAAGGGCCAGCCCCAGCATTTT. Encoded protein: CASSGGKGQPQHF.

This chain uses TRBV11-2 with TRBJ1-5; 7 bases align to TRBD1. CDR1 and CDR2 from the germline V gene are SGHAT and FQNNGV. This CDR3 has 13 amino acids. With V trimmed by 1 base and J by 7 bases, 1 base remained unmatched. CDR3 region: CASSLGTGQPQHF. The CDR3 region has the DNA TGTGCCAGCAGCTTAGGGACAGGCCAGCCCCAGCATTTT.

This clone was observed a few times. The chain uses TRBV28 and TRBJ1-4; D not resolved. The germline CDR1 and CDR2 sequences are MDHEN and SYDVKM. This CDR3 has 15 amino acids. V dropped 6 bases and J dropped 6 bases, with 17 bases sitting between them. CDR3 sequence: CASRDWREGDEKLFF. CDR3 nucleotides: TGTGCCAGCAGGGACTGGAGGGAAGGAGATGAAAAACTGTTTTTT.

The chain has TRBV5-1 and TRBJ2-1; D is unclear. The CDR3 has 13 amino acids. Germline assignment: CDR1 SGHRS and CDR2 YFSETQ. Trimming took off 2 bases at V and 8 bases at J, with 11 bases between the two ends. CDR3 coding DNA: TGCGCCAGCAGCTTTACAGAGGACGATGAGCAGTTCTTC. Translated: CASSFTEDDEQFF. The full variable domain, its missing parts supplied by reference TRBV5-1 and TRBJ2-1, is KAGVTQTPRYLIKTRGQQVTLSCSPISGHRSVSWYQQTPGQGLQFLFEYFSETQRNKGNFPGRFSGRQFSNSRSEMNVSTLELGDSALYLCASSFTEDDEQFFGPGTRLTVL.

The gene calls are TRBV11-2 and TRBJ2-3; 11 bases match TRBD2. The CDR3 contains 16 residues. Germline V gives CDR1 SGHAT, CDR2 FQNNGV. J lost 4 bases, V lost 5 bases, and 8 bases had no gene match. The DNA of the CDR3 is TGTGCCAGCAGCACCGATAGCGGGAGGGATCCAGATACGCAGTATTTT. The encoded protein is CASSTDSGRDPDTQYF.

The genes are TRBV5-4 and TRBJ2-6; D is unresolved. The CDR3 totals 12 residues. Trimming pared 4 bases from V and 8 bases from J, leaving 7 bases between. CDR1 and CDR2 from the germline V gene are SGHNT and YYREEE (reference sequence). The CDR3 DNA follows: TGTGCCAGCAGCATTGAACCCAACGTCCTGACTTTC. Translation gives CASSIEPNVLTF.

The gene calls are TRBV5-6 and TRBJ1-3; 7 nucleotides match TRBD1. The CDR3 runs 17 residues. CDR1 and CDR2 from the germline V gene are SGHDT and YYEEEE. Trimming at V came to 1 base and at J to 0 bases, leaving 7 bases not matched to a gene. CDR3 nucleotides: TGTGCCAGCAGCTTGTTGGTGGGGGACAGCTCTGGAAACACCATATATTTT. Amino acid sequence: CASSLLVGDSSGNTIYF. The variable domain in full, completed from reference TRBV5-6 and TRBJ1-3, reads DAGVTQSPTHLIKTRGQQVTLRCSPKSGHDTVSWYQQALGQGPQFIFQYYEEEERQRGNFPDRFSGHQFPNYSSELNVNALLLGDSALYLCASSLLVGDSSGNTIYFGEGSWLTVV.

The rearrangement uses TRBV7-9 and TRBJ1-4; D call uncertain. V was trimmed by 5 bases and J by 6 bases, leaving 13 bases between them. Germline CDR1 is SEHNR and CDR2 is FQNEAQ (reference sequence). CDR3 length: 14 residues. CDR3 bases: TGTGCCAGCAGCCTGGATTCCGCAGATGAAAAACTGTTTTTT. Translated, it gives CASSLDSADEKLFF.

The CDR3 DNA reads as TGTGCCAGCAGCTTGGTCGGTCGGGGGGGCCTGACTGAAGCTTTCTTT. Amino acid sequence: CASSLVGRGGLTEAFF. The chain carries TRBV5-5 and TRBJ1-1; D perhaps matches TRBD1 (6 bases). This CDR3 has 16 residues. Deletions cut 0 bases from V and 5 bases from J, with 17 bases between. Germline CDR1 SGHKS, CDR2 YYEKEE (reference sequence).

This sequence joins TRBV4-3 and TRBJ2-7, with D possibly matching TRBD2 (6 bases). The CDR3 is made up of 15 amino acids. Germline CDR1 is LGHNA and CDR2 is YSLEER. Deletions cut 0 bases from V and 0 bases from J, with 9 bases between. The CDR3 loop is CASSQDRESSYEQYF. The CDR3 DNA is TGCGCCAGCAGCCAAGATCGGGAGAGCTCCTACGAGCAGTACTTC.

The chain recombines TRBV5-8 with TRBJ2-1; D may be TRBD2 (6 bases). The V end lost 4 bases, the J end lost 1 base, and 18 bases lay between the germline ends. This CDR3 region has 17 residues. Germline CDR1 SGHTS, CDR2 YDEGEE. CDR3 amino acids: CASSLTRHGGSYNEQFF. The CDR3 DNA follows: TGTGCCAGCAGCCTGACTAGGCATGGGGGGTCCTACAATGAGCAGTTCTTC.

The DNA of the CDR3 is TGTGCCAGCAGTTACTCCGGGGGGCACAGGGAGCAGTACTTC. Amino acid sequence: CASSYSGGHREQYF. The genes are TRBV6-6 and TRBJ2-7, with D maybe TRBD2 (7 bases). V dropped 0 bases and J dropped 7 bases, with 13 bases sitting between them. The CDR3 extends over 14 amino acids. Germline assignment: CDR1 MNHNY and CDR2 SVGAGI (reference sequence).

The rearrangement uses TRBV6-6 and TRBJ1-1, with a tentative D call TRBD1 (6 bases). Looked up from germline, CDR1 is MNHNY and CDR2 is SVGAGI (reference sequence). The V gene lost 8 bases and the J gene lost 3 bases, with 10 bases spanning the gap. CDR3 size: 12 residues. The CDR3 DNA follows: TGTGCCAGCCTACAGGGATACACTGAAGCTTTCTTT. It encodes CASLQGYTEAFF.

V is TRBV7-9 and J is TRBJ2-5; 10 bases line up with TRBD1. Near its end, the DNA agrees better with TRBJ2-7, so the J call may be wrong. The CDR3 length is 14 residues. Germline CDR1 SEHNR, CDR2 FQNEAQ (reference sequence). The CDR3 sequence is CASSGTGESYEQYF. CDR3 sequence (DNA): TGTGCCAGCAGCGGGACAGGGGAATCCTACGAGCAGTACTTC.

The chain couples TRBV4-1 to TRBJ2-3; 10 nucleotides line up with TRBD2. Germline CDR1 MGHRA, CDR2 YSYEKL. The length of the CDR3 is 17 residues. Losses at the gene ends were 2 bases for V and 2 bases for J; bases not matched to a gene: 7. The CDR3 reads CASSQTSGLAVTDTQYF. As DNA, the CDR3 is TGCGCCAGCAGCCAAACTTCAGGACTAGCGGTCACAGATACGCAGTATTTT.

The chain links TRBV2 to TRBJ1-6; D unclear. V was pared by 4 bases and J by 0 bases, with 13 bases between. The CDR3 is 17 amino acids. The V gene's germline CDR1 is SNHLY and CDR2 FYNNEI. CDR3 coding DNA: TGTGCCAGCAGTGCCGGACGATTTAGCTCCTATAATTCACCCCTCCACTTT. Its translation: CASSAGRFSSYNSPLHF.

This clone was counted between two and nine times. The gene calls are TRBV27 and TRBJ1-2, with a tentative D call TRBD1 (5 bases). The V gene's germline CDR1 is MNHEY and CDR2 SMNVEV (reference sequence). The V and J ends lost 2 bases and 6 bases respectively, with 7 bases between them. The CDR3 has 12 residues. The CDR3 coding sequence is TGTGCCAGCAGTTTACAGGGTAATGGCTACACCTTC. It translates to CASSLQGNGYTF.

This clone was recorded only once. V is TRBV6-4 and J is TRBJ2-5; D tentatively fits TRBD1 or TRBD2 (5 bases each). This CDR3 region has 13 residues. Germline assignment: CDR1 MRHNA and CDR2 SNTAGT. Trimming cost V 3 bases and J 11 bases, with 16 bases left between them. Here the CDR3 reads CASSEWAGSEQYF. The DNA of the CDR3 is TGTGCCAGCAGTGAGTGGGCAGGGAGTGAGCAGTACTTC.

The chain carries TRBV19 and TRBJ2-1; 11 bases are shared with TRBD1. Germline CDR1 and CDR2: LNHDA and SQIVND (reference sequence). The CDR3 totals 14 residues. With V trimmed by 3 bases and J by 6 bases, 1 base remained unmatched. The CDR3 sequence: CASSIGQGANEQFF. The DNA for the CDR3 is TGTGCCAGTAGTATTGGACAGGGGGCCAATGAGCAGTTCTTC.